This TCR beta chain was captured in a study of T cells in Graves' hyperthyroidism and ophthalmopathy (dated by TCRdb to between 2017 and 2020). Regarding the research as a whole: Peripheral blood samples were taken at the time of initial diagnosis, prior to any treatment. To identify distinguishing TCR V-J signatures, a discovery cohort of about 100 patients was used, comprising approximately 40 with Graves' ophthalmopathy and 57 with stable Graves' hyperthyroidism. Whether ophthalmopathy could be predicted prospectively was tested in an independent validation cohort made up of about 18 hyperthyroidism patients plus 17 patients who later progressed to ophthalmopathy. The approximately 98 discovery patients were randomly divided into training and test sets at a 7:3 ratio. Thyroid tissue and blood T-cell repertoires from over 5 Graves' hyperthyroidism patients were also compared in the study. Once sampling was done, hyperthyroidism patients were given methimazole at a starting dose of 30 mg daily, whereas ophthalmopathy patients were given high-dose intravenous methylprednisolone. According to the paper, TCR Vbeta CDR3 sequencing was carried out on 120 to 150 peripheral blood samples, which came from around 43 ophthalmopathy, under 80 hyperthyroidism and around 17 progressor patients. Here is what the overall study found, with its caveats: Most expanded thyroid clonotypes (frequency above 0.001) were also found in blood, which suggests that blood repertoires may mirror thyroid immune responses. A 13 V-J signature model separated ophthalmopathy from stable hyperthyroidism, with nearly 90% sensitivity and about 81% specificity in cross-validation and 80%/75% in testing. In validation, the model predicted progression to ophthalmopathy a median of 6.5 months before onset, with approximately 70% sensitivity and roughly 73% specificity. Sample size was not statistically predetermined, and investigators were not blinded to group allocation.

There are a few counts of this clonotype. Its antigen is currently not known. No quality values exist for individual bases; no much larger clone is one base distant. Graves' hyperthyroidism was defined as stable when no progression to ophthalmopathy occurred over 18 months of follow-up. Hyperthyroidism patients were aged 18 to 65 years and newly diagnosed, with disease duration of less than 2 months. The study excluded patients with uncontrolled infections, other autoimmune diseases, pregnancy or lactation. Diagnoses relied on clinical symptoms, serum thyroxine and TRAb, thyroid ultrasound and orbital computed tomography. Ficoll-Paque density gradient centrifugation was used to isolate PBMCs from 9.5 to 10 ml of fresh peripheral blood. Total RNA was extracted with Trizol reagent, and quality was checked on an Agilent 2100 Bioanalyzer. Trimming takes 5 bases off V and 8 bases off J; junction bases not matched to a gene: 20. Based on the germline V gene, the CDR1 and CDR2 sequences are MNHNS and SASEGT. The CDR3 runs 17 amino acids, cysteine and phenylalanine included. The CDR3 DNA has 51 bases and is translated from base 1.

Amplification of TCR beta CDR3 regions was carried out from RNA transcripts. The TCR CDR3 was subjected to a first round of RT-PCR using the HTBI primer set and the Qiagen OneStep RT-PCR kit. Libraries were constructed in a second round of multiplex PCR, after which size selection and purification were performed. Sequencing of the libraries was done on an Illumina HiSeq2000 using paired-end 100 bp reads. In the source study's methods: SOAPnuke was used to process the raw data, with reads discarded if the reads contained adapters or uncalled bases, had a mean Phred below 15, or lacked an exact constant-primer or identifier match. High-quality paired reads were merged with COPE v1.2.5, and unique nucleotide sequences were defined as clonotypes. Clonotypes were aligned to IMGT TRBV, TRBD and TRBJ reference segments using MiTCR v1.1. The analysis included only V-J combinations with a frequency above 0.0001, which together covered 99% to 99.2% of the repertoires. The TCS score was defined as F50 (clonal expansion) divided by E x V (chaos), with BLOSUM62-based TCRdist calculated between CDR3 peptides within each V-J. Welch's t-statistics and random forest reduced 500 to 550 V-J features to about 12, which were used in a naive Bayes classifier (R e1071). TCRdb trimmed the raw reads at Q25, called clones with MiXCR and kept productive beta chains. CDR3 protein sequences are deduplicated, and each keeps its most common genes and DNA. The authors' filters were not applied to this entry. The sample includes 300,000 to 450,000 distinct CDR3 sequences, with 15% observed a single time. In total, the top ten clones hold about 31% of the sample.

This receptor was obtained from a woman between 25 and 40 years old with Graves' hyperthyroidism. Source material: blood. This receptor chain uses TRBV6-1 and TRBJ1-2, with 7 middle bases fitting TRBD1. The CDR3 corresponds to CASSLRATGPFSGGYTF. The sequenced DNA: TGTGCCAGCAGTTTGCGGGCGACAGGGCCCTTCTCCGGAGGCTACACCTTC.